This entry is about one T cell receptor beta chain. Its antigen is still unknown. Per-nucleotide qualities are absent, and no much larger clonotype sits a single base away. Per the germline V gene, SGDLS is the CDR1 and YYNGEE is the CDR2. The junction carries 10 bases between V and J, which are trimmed by 0 bases and 7 bases respectively. Taken from cysteine to phenylalanine, the CDR3 has 14 residues. The kept DNA is CDR3 alone, 42 bases in frame from the first base. This sample was included in a study of Graves' ophthalmopathy and Graves' hyperthyroidism (dated by TCRdb to the late 2010s). With regard to the full study: Peripheral blood was collected at initial diagnosis, prior to any treatment. In total, 135 blood samples were TCR-sequenced: approximately 40 ophthalmopathy, approximately 75 hyperthyroidism and around 17 hyperthyroidism-to-ophthalmopathy patients. Following sample collection, hyperthyroidism patients were given methimazole at a starting dose of 30 mg daily, and ophthalmopathy patients were given high-dose intravenous methylprednisolone. In over five hyperthyroidism patients, T-cell repertoires of thyroid tissue and blood were compared. To explore V-J signatures that separate ophthalmopathy from hyperthyroidism, a discovery set of more than 95 patients was enrolled, consisting of 43 with ophthalmopathy and about 60 with stable hyperthyroidism. The study used TCR beta repertoire signatures to distinguish Graves' ophthalmopathy from Graves' hyperthyroidism and to predict progression to ophthalmopathy. An independent validation cohort was composed of roughly 19 hyperthyroidism patients and some 16 patients who later progressed from hyperthyroidism to ophthalmopathy. Results and caveats for the whole study, not just this receptor: Ophthalmopathy was separated from stable hyperthyroidism by the 13-signature model with roughly 90% sensitivity and 81% to 83% specificity in cross-validation and with 80%/75% in the test set. In validation, the model predicted ophthalmopathy progression with 55% to 71% sensitivity and approximately 78% specificity; some 13 predicted patients were CT-confirmed with GO in a median of 6.5 months. Among expanded thyroid clonotypes with frequency above 0.001, most also showed up in blood, which suggests that blood repertoires may reflect the thyroid immune response. Sample size was not statistically predetermined, and group allocation was not concealed from the investigators.

Ophthalmopathy patients were characterized by moderately to severely active disease, a Clinical Activity Score of at least 3, a NOSPECS grade of at least 4, and a disease duration under 3 months. Patients with other autoimmune diseases, uncontrolled infections, pregnancy or lactation were excluded from the study. Diagnosis relied on clinical symptoms, serum thyroxine, TRAb, thyroid ultrasound and orbital computed tomography. Ficoll-Paque density gradient centrifugation was used to isolate PBMCs from approximately 10 ml of fresh peripheral blood. Trizol reagent was used to extract the total RNA, and its quality was then checked on an Agilent 2100 Bioanalyzer. TCR beta CDR3 regions were amplified from RNA transcripts for repertoire sequencing. The first round was an RT-PCR using HTBI primers with the Qiagen OneStep RT-PCR kit, and this first round was followed by a second-round multiplex PCR, then size selection and purification. Libraries were sequenced on an Illumina HiSeq2000 using paired-end 100 bp reads. The authors' pipeline ran thus. SOAPnuke was used to process the reads, throwing out any read that had adapters, had uncalled bases, had a mean Phred below 15, or lacked an exact constant-primer or identifier match. COPE v1.2.5 was used to merge the high-quality paired reads. Each unique nucleotide sequence was treated as a clonotype, and MiTCR v1.1 was used to align the clonotypes to the IMGT TRB V, D and J references. Analysis was restricted to V-J combinations with a frequency above 0.0001, which covered approximately 99% of repertoires. For each V-J combination, a TCR clonal expansion and chaos score was defined as F50 clonal expansion divided by the chaos observed in the TCRdist matrix. Features were reduced by Welch's t-statistics and random forest to over 10 V-J combinations, which fed a naive Bayes classifier. Thyroid-blood repertoire similarity was quantified with the Morisita-Horn index. In-frame beta chains were kept once TCRdb had trimmed the public reads at Q25 with fastp and called clones with MiXCR. Every CDR3 protein is listed once, alongside the most common genes and DNA of its rows. TCRdb's processing, not the authors', yielded these V and J calls. This sample gives about 240,000 distinct CDR3 sequences in total; around 45% of them show up just once. The ten largest clones capture more than 45% of the sample.

The V and J segments used are TRBV9 and TRBJ1-4, and perhaps TRBD1 as D gene, on 5 matching bases. The sequence derives from an adult man with Graves' ophthalmopathy. Sample: peripheral blood. The CDR3: CASSVGPGREKLFF. The DNA sequence reads TGTGCCAGCAGCGTAGGGCCAGGGCGTGAAAAACTGTTTTTT.